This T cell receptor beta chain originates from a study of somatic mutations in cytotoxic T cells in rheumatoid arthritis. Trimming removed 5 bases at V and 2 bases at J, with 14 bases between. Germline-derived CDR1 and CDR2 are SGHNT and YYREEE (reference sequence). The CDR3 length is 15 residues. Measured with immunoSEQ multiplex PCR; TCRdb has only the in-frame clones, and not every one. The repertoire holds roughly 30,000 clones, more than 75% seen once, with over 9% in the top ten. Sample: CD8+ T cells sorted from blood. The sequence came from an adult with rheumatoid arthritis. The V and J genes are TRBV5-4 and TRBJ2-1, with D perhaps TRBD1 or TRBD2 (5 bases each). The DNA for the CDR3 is TGTGCCAGCAGTGATGGGACGGGGACCTACAATGAGCAGTTCTTC. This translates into CASSDGTGTYNEQFF.